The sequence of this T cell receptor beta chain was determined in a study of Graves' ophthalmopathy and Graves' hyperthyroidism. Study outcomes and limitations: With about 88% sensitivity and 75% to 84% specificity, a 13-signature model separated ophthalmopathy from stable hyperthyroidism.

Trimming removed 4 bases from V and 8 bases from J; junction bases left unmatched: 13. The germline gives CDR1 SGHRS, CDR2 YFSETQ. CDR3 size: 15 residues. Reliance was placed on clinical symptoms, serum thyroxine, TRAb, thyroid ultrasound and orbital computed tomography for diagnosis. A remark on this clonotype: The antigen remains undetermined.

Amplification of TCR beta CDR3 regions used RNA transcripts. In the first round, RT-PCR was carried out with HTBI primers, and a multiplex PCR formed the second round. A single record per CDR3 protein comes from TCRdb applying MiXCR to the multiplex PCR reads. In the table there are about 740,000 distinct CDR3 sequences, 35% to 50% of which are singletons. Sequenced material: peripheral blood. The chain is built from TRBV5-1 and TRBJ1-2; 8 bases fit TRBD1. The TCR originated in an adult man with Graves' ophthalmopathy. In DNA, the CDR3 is TGCGCCAGCAGCGTACAGGGGGAATTCGCTTACGGCTACACCTTC. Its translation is CASSVQGEFAYGYTF.